These T cell receptor beta chains were read from a single sample in a study of T cell repertoires and leukemia-associated antigens. Each CDR3 protein gets one entry after TCRdb re-called the 5' RACE reads with MiXCR. The data show 7,500 to 10,000 distinct CDR3 sequences, less than 55% seen once. Their cognate antigens are unknown. The sample consisted of CD3+ T cells sorted from blood and cultured. All receptors come from a female donor in good health. CDR3s include the opening cysteine and the closing phenylalanine or tryptophan. A D gene is named only where the DNA matches it firmly.

v_call: TRBV24-1; d_call: -; cdr3_aa: CATSGPSYGYTF
v_call: TRBV21-1; d_call: -; cdr3_aa: CASSPYGTGYGYTF
v_call: TRBV5-1; d_call: -; cdr3_aa: CASSSASNTGELFF
v_call: TRBV29-1; d_call: -; cdr3_aa: CSERMVTDGYTF
v_call: TRBV7-9; d_call: -; cdr3_aa: CASSLAAFVEQFF
v_call: TRBV18; d_call: TRBD2; cdr3_aa: CASSAPGLAFSSYNEQFF
v_call: TRBV4-2; d_call: TRBD1; cdr3_aa: CASSQQSHSGQGGSPLHF
v_call: TRBV24-1; d_call: -; cdr3_aa: CATSDPGQGTDTQYF
v_call: TRBV10-3; d_call: TRBD1; cdr3_aa: CAISGQTGVSYNEQFF
v_call: TRBV4-1; d_call: -; cdr3_aa: CASSQSGGGNHGYTF
v_call: TRBV5-1; d_call: TRBD1; cdr3_aa: CASSYGQGTDTQYF
v_call: TRBV5-1; d_call: -; cdr3_aa: CASSREGIGYSYTF
v_call: TRBV20-1; d_call: TRBD2; cdr3_aa: CSARDRTSYTDTQYF
v_call: TRBV9; d_call: -; cdr3_aa: CASSVGSRQEAQYF
v_call: TRBV20-1; d_call: TRBD1; cdr3_aa: CSARTGYSNQPQHF
v_call: TRBV5-1; d_call: TRBD2; cdr3_aa: CASSSGWGSGSSGFYEQYF
v_call: TRBV5-1; d_call: -; cdr3_aa: CASSLTGEPYEQYF
v_call: TRBV9; d_call: -; cdr3_aa: CASSVYSGGPSGNTIYF
v_call: TRBV24-1; d_call: -; cdr3_aa: CATSADREQYF
v_call: TRBV6-2/TRBV6-3; d_call: -; cdr3_aa: CASSRGLYEQYF
v_call: TRBV5-1; d_call: -; cdr3_aa: CASSLADGYEQYF
v_call: TRBV20-1; d_call: TRBD2; cdr3_aa: CSASSGINPEQYF
v_call: TRBV5-1; d_call: TRBD2; cdr3_aa: CASSSGTSGMGDTRYF
v_call: TRBV29-1; d_call: -; cdr3_aa: CSAQTDTQYF
v_call: TRBV5-1; d_call: -; cdr3_aa: CASSPIGTAYEQYF
v_call: TRBV9; d_call: TRBD1; cdr3_aa: CASNPGTASSYEQYF
v_call: TRBV12-3/TRBV12-4; d_call: TRBD1; cdr3_aa: CASKGTGNTGELFF
v_call: TRBV4-1; d_call: -; cdr3_aa: CASSQDEAGSRQTQYF
v_call: TRBV6-5; d_call: -; cdr3_aa: CASRASITGMRARNSPLHF
v_call: TRBV6-5; d_call: -; cdr3_aa: CASSYSRLTGAMSGYEQYF
v_call: TRBV4-3; d_call: TRBD2; cdr3_aa: CASSQDRAGVSDTQYF
v_call: TRBV7-2; d_call: -; cdr3_aa: CASSSQYNSYNEQFF